A single sample gave rise to the 22 T cell receptor beta chains below, sequenced in a study of cytomegalovirus exposure and HLA in healthy donors. Measured with immunoSEQ multiplex PCR; TCRdb has only the in-frame clones, and not every one. This sample yields around 150,000 clones, of which 75% to 90% are seen a single time; approximately 2% belongs to the top ten. The sample taken for sequencing was PBMCs. The receptors were gathered from a woman aged 18-29 years in good health and CMV-seronegative.

The chain's CDR3 is CASSRVTSGEKEQYF. As DNA, the CDR3 is TGTGCCAGTAGTCGCGTTACTAGCGGAGAGAAAGAGCAGTACTTC. V and J are TRBV19 and TRBJ2-7, with 8 positions matching TRBD2. The CDR3 consists of 15 residues. With V trimmed by 5 bases and J by 7 bases, 13 bases remained unmatched. In germline, CDR1 is LNHDA, CDR2 SQIVND (reference sequence).

There are a few counts of this clone. J is TRBJ1-2 and V is TRBV9, with 9 bases matching TRBD1. Germline V gives CDR1 SGDLS, CDR2 YYNGEE. The V gene end was trimmed by 3 bases and the J gene end by 4 bases; junction bases not matched to a gene: 7. This CDR3 comprises 15 residues. Here the CDR3 DNA reads TGTGCCAGCAGCGCCCGGGACAGGGCCCTCTATGGCTACACCTTC. Residues: CASSARDRALYGYTF.

This clone was detected only once. This chain connects TRBV5-8 to TRBJ2-7; D gene ambiguous. The CDR3 has 14 residues. Germline CDR1 SGHTS, CDR2 YDEGEE. The ends were cut back, 2 bases at V and 4 bases at J, with 13 bases in the middle. The CDR3 DNA reads as TGTGCCAGCAGCTTTTGGCCAGGATTTTACGAGCAGTACTTC. Protein product: CASSFWPGFYEQYF.

V and J are TRBV4-3 and TRBJ2-2, with 7 nucleotides matching TRBD2. Unmatched junction bases numbered 5, after V lost 0 bases and J lost 4 bases. The germline CDR1 and CDR2 sequences are LGHNA and YSLEER. This CDR3 has 16 amino acids. CDR3 in DNA: TGCGCCAGCAGCCAAGAAGGCGGGAGTAGCACCGGGGAGCTGTTTTTT. Residues: CASSQEGGSSTGELFF.

The genes are TRBV7-3 and TRBJ2-5; D not resolved. V lost 0 bases and J 2 bases, leaving 10 bases between the germline ends. CDR1 and CDR2 from the germline V gene are SGHTA and FQGTGA. CDR3 size: 15 residues. The CDR3 DNA sequence: TGTGCCAGCAGCTTAACCGTCGGGTGGCAAGAGACCCAGTACTTC. This sequence encodes CASSLTVGWQETQYF.

The chain employs TRBV2 and TRBJ2-1; 7 positions agree with TRBD2. The CDR3 extends over 19 amino acids. V lost 2 bases to trimming and J lost 2 bases; unmatched junction nucleotides: 15. In germline, CDR1 is SNHLY, CDR2 FYNNEI. The DNA for the CDR3 is TGTGCCAGCAGTGAACCGGGGGGAGCGGTGGTTGCAGCCTACAATGAGCAGTTCTTC. Residues: CASSEPGGAVVAAYNEQFF.

This clone turned up a few times. J is TRBJ2-1 and V is TRBV23-1, with 7 bases that match TRBD2. TRBV23-1 qualifies as an ORF whose function is uncertain. This CDR3 region has 17 residues. Trimming removed 0 bases from V and 1 base from J; junction bases left unmatched: 6. In DNA, the CDR3 is TGCGCCAGCAGTCAATCGACGGGGGGATGGTCCTACAATGAGCAGTTCTTC. It is translated as CASSQSTGGWSYNEQFF.

This sequence joins TRBV27 and TRBJ2-7; D might be TRBD1 (5 bases). The V end was cut by 3 bases, the J end by 2 bases, with 14 bases between. The CDR3 has 15 residues. Germline V gives CDR1 MNHEY, CDR2 SMNVEV (reference sequence). CDR3 loop: CASSFSRQSAYEQYF. CDR3 bases: TGTGCCAGCAGTTTTAGTAGACAGAGCGCCTACGAGCAGTACTTC.

The chain joins TRBV6-5 to TRBJ1-2, with 10 nucleotides matching TRBD1. The J segment lost 4 bases and the V segment lost 2 bases, leaving 1 base of the junction unmatched. CDR1 is MNHEY and CDR2 is SVGAGI in the germline V gene. This CDR3 spans 14 amino acids. The CDR3 loop is CASSYRTGGYGYTF. Written as DNA, the CDR3 is TGTGCCAGCAGTTACAGGACAGGGGGCTATGGCTACACCTTC.

This clone was observed a handful of times. The gene calls are TRBV14 and TRBJ1-6; D is ambiguous. V was pared by 1 base and J by 13 bases, with 11 bases between. CDR3 length: 13 amino acids. Germline V gene data show CDR1 as SGHDN and CDR2 as FVKESK. The CDR3 reads CASSQVNAGPLHF. The CDR3 coding sequence is TGTGCCAGCAGCCAAGTAAATGCCGGGCCCCTCCACTTT.

The CDR3 region has the DNA TGCGCCAGCAGCTTGGAAACACTAGGAGGGTATGGCTACACCTTC. It encodes CASSLETLGGYGYTF. The V gene is TRBV5-1, the J gene TRBJ1-2; D call uncertain. The V end lost 0 bases, the J end lost 5 bases, and 14 bases lay between the germline ends. Germline V gene data show CDR1 as SGHRS and CDR2 as YFSETQ. There are 15 residues in the CDR3.

CDR3 nucleotide sequence: TGTGCCAGCAGTACCCGGGACAGGAGAGTGTCACCCCTCCACTTT. Residues: CASSTRDRRVSPLHF. The chain employs TRBV28 and TRBJ1-6, with 8 bases that match TRBD1. This CDR3 is 15 amino acids long. Looked up from germline, CDR1 is MDHEN and CDR2 is SYDVKM. Unmatched junction bases numbered 10, after V lost 5 bases and J lost 10 bases.

The chain recombines TRBV5-6 with TRBJ2-1; D is perhaps TRBD2 (6 bases). CDR1 is SGHDT and CDR2 is YYEEEE in the germline V gene. V shed 2 bases and J shed 9 bases, with 21 bases lying between them. There are 16 residues in the CDR3. As DNA, the CDR3 is TGTGCCAGCAGCTTAGAAGGTGGGGGGATCCGGGTTGAGCAGTTCTTC. Its protein product is CASSLEGGGIRVEQFF. Combining the CDR3 with reference TRBV5-6 and TRBJ2-1 gives the whole variable domain DAGVTQSPTHLIKTRGQQVTLRCSPKSGHDTVSWYQQALGQGPQFIFQYYEEEERQRGNFPDRFSGHQFPNYSSELNVNALLLGDSALYLCASSLEGGGIRVEQFFGPGTRLTVL.

V is TRBV29-1 and J is TRBJ1-2; D gene uncertain. Trimming removed 6 bases from V and 8 bases from J, with 4 bases in between. Germline lookup yields CDR1 SQVTM and CDR2 ANQGSEA. This CDR3 is 8 amino acids long. Here the CDR3 reads CSVGGYTF. In nucleotides, the CDR3 is TGCAGCGTCGGGGGCTACACCTTC.

This chain uses TRBV19 with TRBJ2-1, with D possibly TRBD1 on 6 matching bases. V was shortened by 5 bases and J by 4 bases, with 12 bases between the two germline ends. Germline V gene lookup returns CDR1 LNHDA and CDR2 SQIVND (reference sequence). The CDR3 totals 14 residues. This CDR3 is CASSPRQEYNEQFF. The CDR3 nucleotides are TGTGCCAGTAGTCCCCGACAGGAGTACAATGAGCAGTTCTTC. Supplemented by reference TRBV19 and TRBJ2-1, the full variable domain reads DGGITQSPKYLFRKEGQNVTLSCEQNLNHDAMYWYRQDPGQGLRLIYYSQIVNDFQKGDIAEGYSVSREKKESFPLTVTSAQKNPTAFYLCASSPRQEYNEQFFGPGTRLTVL.

The chain recombines TRBV7-2 with TRBJ2-5, with a possible D match to TRBD2 (6 bases). Germline V lookup: CDR1 SGHTA, CDR2 FQGNSA. CDR3 length equals 14 residues. V shed 5 bases and J shed 3 bases, with 13 bases lying between them. The CDR3, as DNA: TGTGCCAGCAGCGAACCCGGAGGGGAAGAGACCCAGTACTTC. It is translated as CASSEPGGEETQYF. The complete variable domain, with remaining parts taken from reference TRBV7-2 and TRBJ2-5, reads GAGVSQSPSNKVTEKGKDVELRCDPISGHTALYWYRQSLGQGLEFLIYFQGNSAPDKSGLPSDRFSAERTGGSVSTLTIQRTQQEDSAVYLCASSEPGGEETQYFGPGTRLLVL.

The gene calls are TRBV27 and TRBJ1-2, with TRBD1 matching over 7 bases. The junction had 8 bases not matched to a gene; V was cut back by 5 bases and J by 8 bases. The germline gives CDR1 MNHEY, CDR2 SMNVEV (reference sequence). This CDR3 is 13 amino acids long. The CDR3 DNA is TGTGCCAGCAGTCCCCCAGGGGGGAGAGGCTACACCTTC. Translated, it gives CASSPPGGRGYTF.

This chain connects TRBV6-6 to TRBJ2-1; a possible D gene is TRBD1 (6 bases). CDR1 and CDR2 (germline): MNHNY, SVGAGI (reference sequence). The CDR3 totals 11 residues. V gave up 6 bases and J gave up 8 bases, with 8 bases separating them. For the CDR3, the DNA is TGTGCCAGCAGACAGGGTCATGAGCAGTTCTTC. This encodes CASRQGHEQFF.

The genes are TRBV7-9 and TRBJ2-1; TRBD2 matches at 9 bases. V dropped 3 bases and J dropped 9; count of bases not matched to a gene: 15. CDR1 and CDR2 from the germline V gene are SEHNR and FQNEAQ (reference sequence). The CDR3 covers 17 residues. For the CDR3, the DNA is TGTGCCAGCAGCTTGGGTGCGGCGGGAGGGCCGAGGTTTGAGCAGTTCTTC. Amino acids: CASSLGAAGGPRFEQFF.

The chain carries TRBV4-1 and TRBJ1-3, with 8 bases lining up with TRBD1. Germline-derived CDR1 and CDR2 are MGHRA and YSYEKL. CDR3 length equals 19 residues. Trimming at V came to 4 bases and at J to 5 bases, leaving 19 bases not matched to a gene. Here the CDR3 reads CASSLPRSDRGSLRNTIYF. The CDR3 region has the DNA TGCGCCAGCAGCCTCCCTAGATCTGACAGGGGTTCACTTCGAAACACCATATATTTT.

This chain connects TRBV19 to TRBJ2-3; 13 bases fit TRBD2. J was trimmed by 0 bases and V by 4 bases; bases with no gene match: 7. The CDR3 contains 18 residues. Germline V gives CDR1 LNHDA, CDR2 SQIVND (reference sequence). The CDR3 is CASSNRLAGGYSTDTQYF. DNA for the CDR3: TGTGCCAGTAGTAACCGACTAGCGGGGGGATATAGCACAGATACGCAGTATTTT.

The rearrangement links TRBV9 to TRBJ1-2, with TRBD1 matching over 12 bases. This CDR3 contains 16 residues. Germline CDR1 reads SGDLS; CDR2 reads YYNGEE. Losses at the gene ends were 3 bases for V and 7 bases for J; bases not matched to a gene: 10. DNA for the CDR3: TGTGCCAGCAGCGCGGGACAGGGGGCGCGGCTGGGTGGCTACACCTTC. Translation gives CASSAGQGARLGGYTF.